This T cell receptor (beta chain) derives from a study of cytomegalovirus exposure and HLA in healthy donors. Study results and limitations: Later analysis showed most CMV-associated TCR beta chains appearing HLA-restricted. An assumption of roughly uniform sequencing depth across donors underlay the presence/absence analyses. Sequencing had likely introduced a cluster of highly shared sequence variants as an artifact.

PCR employed 60 Vbeta and 13 Jbeta primers. The assay was immunoSEQ multiplex PCR, and TCRdb's table has in-frame clones only and misses some. The sample holds fewer than 200,000 clones, around 76% seen once. The CDR3 sequence is 14 residues long. Between the trimmed V and J ends, which lost 5 bases and 2 bases, there was a span of 7 bases. CDR1 and CDR2 from the germline V gene are MNHNS and SASEGT. Note on this clone: Its target is not known.

The receptor's source is a female donor in good health and CMV-seronegative. Sequences were obtained from PBMCs. V is TRBV6-1 and J is TRBJ2-6, with unresolved D. The CDR3, as DNA: TGTGCCAGCAGTCCCCTTGCTGGGGCCAACGTCCTGACTTTC. The encoded protein is CASSPLAGANVLTF.